A single sample is the source of the 23 T cell receptor beta chains below, sequenced in a study of cytomegalovirus exposure and HLA in healthy donors. PCR used 60 Vbeta primers and 13 Jbeta primers. Some clones are missing from TCRdb's copy, which holds only in-frame ones; the method was immunoSEQ multiplex PCR. The repertoire holds 80,000 or so clones, with over 9.5% as singletons. Sequencing used PBMCs. Every receptor here comes from a man aged 60 to 69 in good health and CMV-seropositive.

This clone occurred a few times. The chain links TRBV4-1 to TRBJ1-3; D is uncertain. Germline V gives CDR1 MGHRA, CDR2 YSYEKL. Between the trimmed V and J ends, which lost 0 bases and 1 base, there was a span of 10 bases. This CDR3 region has 16 residues. CDR3 in amino acids: CASSQEQLSSGNTIYF. The CDR3 DNA follows: TGCGCCAGCAGCCAAGAACAGCTGAGTTCTGGAAACACCATATATTTT.

This chain links TRBV28 with TRBJ1-5, with D possibly being TRBD1 (5 bases). The CDR3 consists of 14 residues. The germline gives CDR1 MDHEN, CDR2 SYDVKM. The V gene lost 6 bases and the J gene lost 4 bases, with 13 bases spanning the gap. CDR3 protein: CASRIPGLNQPQHF. In nucleotides, the CDR3 is TGTGCCAGCAGAATACCGGGACTTAATCAGCCCCAGCATTTT.

This clone was detected only a few times. The V call is TRBV7-9, the J call TRBJ2-1; 8 positions agree with TRBD2. The CDR3 has 16 amino acids. The trim removed 5 bases at V and 7 bases at J, leaving 13 bases unmatched. The germline V gene has CDR1 SEHNR and CDR2 FQNEAQ (reference sequence). CDR3 DNA: TGTGCCAGCAGCGTCCACGCCGGGGGGGCCCTTAATGAGCAGTTCTTC. It translates to CASSVHAGGALNEQFF.

This clone was seen a handful of times. The rearrangement joins TRBV29-1 to TRBJ1-2, with 7 nucleotides matching TRBD1. V lost 6 bases and J lost 4; bases outside the gene matches: 8. The CDR3 runs 13 residues. CDR1 is SQVTM and CDR2 is ANQGSEA in the germline V gene. CDR3: CSVTGAGSYGYTF. CDR3 DNA: TGCAGCGTCACAGGGGCGGGAAGCTATGGCTACACCTTC. The full variable domain, completed using reference TRBV29-1 and TRBJ1-2, is SAVISQKPSRDICQRGTSLTIQCQVDSQVTMMFWYRQQPGQSLTLIATANQGSEATYESGFVIDKFPISRPNLTFSTLTVSNMSPEDSSIYLCSVTGAGSYGYTFGSGTRLTVV.

This clone has a handful of counts. The CDR3 sequence: CASTLSGGRNGELFF. As DNA, the CDR3 is TGTGCCAGCACCCTCTCAGGAGGGAGGAACGGGGAGCTGTTTTTT. This sequence joins TRBV28 and TRBJ2-2; TRBD2 is a possible D gene (6 bases). Germline-derived CDR1 and CDR2 are MDHEN and SYDVKM. V shed 7 bases and J shed 7 bases, with 19 bases lying between them. The CDR3 has 15 amino acids. Filled out from reference TRBV28 and TRBJ2-2, the complete variable domain reads DVKVTQSSRYLVKRTGEKVFLECVQDMDHENMFWYRQDPGLGLRLIYFSYDVKMKEKGDIPEGYSVSREKKERFSLILESASTNQTSMYLCASTLSGGRNGELFFGEGSRLTVL.

Turning to this clone: Germline and junction disagree at one end, which may indicate a read error. The chain combines TRBV2 with TRBJ2-7; perhaps TRBD1 as D (6 bases). Germline-derived CDR1 and CDR2 are SNHLY and FYNNEI. This CDR3 comprises 16 residues. The chain's CDR3 is CASSEAEGTQRYEQYF. In DNA, the CDR3 is TGTGCCAGCAGCGAAGCGGAAGGGACACAACGATACGAGCAGTACTTC.

On this clone itself: One end of the junction fails to match germline, which may point to a read error. This sample also contains other DNA sequences that code for the same CDR3. The chain employs TRBV28 and TRBJ1-1, with 10 bases identical to TRBD1. Germline V gives CDR1 MDHEN, CDR2 SYDVKM. There are 15 residues in the CDR3. For the CDR3, the DNA is TGTGCCAGCAGTTCTCCGGGGGGACAGGGGACTGAAGCCTTCTTT. Protein product: CASSSPGGQGTEAFF.

This clone was observed a few times. The rearrangement joins TRBV6-1 to TRBJ2-7; D possibly corresponds to TRBD1 (6 bases). The CDR3 sequence is 14 residues long. Germline V CDR1 and CDR2: MNHNS, SASEGT. V was shortened by 5 bases and J by 2 bases, with 13 bases between the two germline ends. The CDR3 DNA reads TGTGCCAGCAGTCAGCGGACAGCCCCCTACGAGCAGTACTTC. Protein product: CASSQRTAPYEQYF.

The chain uses TRBV7-3 and TRBJ2-5, with 9 bases matching TRBD2. The V gene end was trimmed by 5 bases and the J gene end by 1 base; junction bases not matched to a gene: 8. The germline V gene encodes CDR1 SGHTA and CDR2 FQGTGA. The CDR3 totals 16 residues. DNA for the CDR3: TGTGCCAGCAGCCCTCTAGCGGGGACTCGCCAAGAGACCCAGTACTTC. It translates to CASSPLAGTRQETQYF.

The chain carries TRBV30 and TRBJ1-3; 10 bases line up with TRBD1. With 1 base clipped from V and 3 bases from J, the junction kept 3 bases outside the gene matches. The germline V gene encodes CDR1 GTSNPN and CDR2 SVGIG (reference sequence). The CDR3 is made up of 15 amino acids. The CDR3 DNA reads TGTGCCTGGAGTGGGGGGACAGGGGTTGGAAACACCATATATTTT. Translating it yields CAWSGGTGVGNTIYF.

The chain is built from TRBV28 and TRBJ1-5, with TRBD1 identical over 7 bases. Germline values: CDR1 MDHEN, CDR2 SYDVKM. J was trimmed by 7 bases and V by 6 bases; bases with no gene match: 9. The CDR3 totals 14 residues. The CDR3 nucleotides read TGTGCCAGCAGCTATACAGGGGAGAACCAGCCCCAGCATTTT. This codes for CASSYTGENQPQHF.

This clone has more than one count but fewer than ten. The rearrangement uses TRBV19 and TRBJ1-5; 9 nucleotides align to TRBD1. This CDR3 comprises 17 residues. Germline V gene data show CDR1 as LNHDA and CDR2 as SQIVND (reference sequence). V was clipped by 5 bases and J by 3 bases; unmatched bases: 11. CDR3 amino acids: CASSQTGTGFSNQPQHF. The CDR3 DNA sequence: TGTGCCAGTAGTCAGACCGGGACAGGGTTTTCCAATCAGCCCCAGCATTTT.

This clone showed up just a few times. J is TRBJ2-7 and V is TRBV28, with TRBD1 matching 8 bases. CDR1 and CDR2 from the germline V gene are MDHEN and SYDVKM. The V and J ends lost 3 bases and 7 bases, in that order; junction bases with no gene match: 11. The CDR3 loop spans 15 amino acids. DNA of the CDR3: TGTGCCAGCAGTTTTCGGGCAGGGGGCTTGGGTGAGCAGTACGTC. Protein: CASSFRAGGLGEQYV.

There are a few counts of this clone. The chain employs TRBV6-6 and TRBJ2-2; TRBD1 matches at 7 bases. This CDR3 has 14 residues. Germline V gene lookup returns CDR1 MNHNY and CDR2 SVGAGI (reference sequence). The ends lost 6 bases at V and 1 base at J; junction bases unmatched: 2. The CDR3, as DNA: TGTGCCAGCAGGCGACAGGGGAACACCGGGGAGCTGTTTTTT. Translated: CASRRQGNTGELFF.

This clone has more than one count but fewer than ten. The rearrangement uses TRBV5-1 and TRBJ2-3, with D uncertain. The CDR3 is 12 residues long. The ends were cut back, 4 bases at V and 6 bases at J, with 9 bases in the middle. Germline CDR1 SGHRS, CDR2 YFSETQ. Here the CDR3 reads CASSALRDTQYF. The CDR3 DNA sequence: TGCGCCAGCAGCGCGCTCAGGGATACGCAGTATTTT.

Points on this clone: One junction end does not reproduce the germline sequence, and a read error may be involved. The chain couples TRBV5-1 to TRBJ2-5, with 11 bases fitting TRBD1. Per germline, CDR1 SGHRS and CDR2 YFSETQ. CDR3 length equals 16 residues. The CDR3 region has the DNA TGCGCCAGCAGCCCCCCCGGACAGGGGGCGGGAGAGGCCCAGTACTTC. Protein: CASSPPGQGAGEAQYF.

This clone was detected only a few times. The genes are TRBV27 and TRBJ1-6; TRBD1 agrees at 7 bases. In germline, CDR1 is MNHEY, CDR2 SMNVEV (reference sequence). The CDR3 runs to 14 residues. J gave up 9 bases and V 5 bases, and 7 bases lay outside the gene matches. The CDR3, as DNA: TGTGCCAGCAGTATTCGACAGGGAATTTCACCCCTCCACTTT. This codes for CASSIRQGISPLHF.

The table lists this clone with a few counts. The chain has TRBV4-1 and TRBJ1-4; 9 bases align to TRBD1. CDR1 MGHRA and CDR2 YSYEKL come from the germline V gene. Losses at the gene ends were 3 bases for V and 8 bases for J; bases not matched to a gene: 7. The CDR3 is 15 amino acids. The CDR3 reads CASSQATGGWEKLFF. The DNA of the CDR3 is TGCGCCAGCAGCCAGGCGACAGGGGGTTGGGAAAAACTGTTTTTT.

This clone was counted between two and nine times. The chain combines TRBV12-5 with TRBJ1-2; 7 bases fit TRBD1. Losses at the gene ends were 5 bases for V and 1 base for J; bases not matched to a gene: 7. CDR1 and CDR2 (germline): LGHNT, FRNRAP. There are 15 residues in the CDR3. DNA for the CDR3: TGTGCTAGTGGTCCGCCACAGGGGAGTAACTATGGCTACACCTTC. Its translation: CASGPPQGSNYGYTF.

The table lists this clone with a few counts. The V and J genes are TRBV5-1 and TRBJ2-7, with 9 nucleotides matching TRBD1. Germline CDR1 reads SGHRS; CDR2 reads YFSETQ. After removal of 4 bases from V and 5 bases from J, the junction contained 10 bases not matched to a gene. The CDR3 contains 15 residues. CDR3 in amino acids: CASSPGQGGLDEQYF. CDR3 DNA sequence: TGCGCCAGCAGCCCGGGACAGGGAGGCTTGGACGAGCAGTACTTC.

This clone was seen more than once but under ten times. The chain carries TRBV7-6 and TRBJ2-1, with 10 bases matching TRBD1. V lost 0 bases and J lost 7; bases outside the gene matches: 12. Per the germline V gene, CDR1 is SGHVS and CDR2 is FNYEAQ. The CDR3 has 18 amino acids. The CDR3 nucleotides read TGTGCCAGCAGCTTAGCGTGGAGTGTGGGACAGGGGTTAAATGAGCAGTTCTTC. As protein: CASSLAWSVGQGLNEQFF.

V gene TRBV5-5 combines with J gene TRBJ2-5, with D tentatively TRBD1 (5 bases). This CDR3 has 14 amino acids. V dropped 1 base and J dropped 2 bases, with 9 bases sitting between them. Germline values: CDR1 SGHKS, CDR2 YYEKEE (reference sequence). The CDR3 loop reads CASSLSGHQETQYF. CDR3 nucleotides: TGTGCCAGCAGCTTGTCAGGGCATCAAGAGACCCAGTACTTC.

The rearrangement links TRBV29-1 to TRBJ1-2; 10 bases line up with TRBD1. From germline, CDR1 is SQVTM and CDR2 ANQGSEA. This CDR3 region has 14 residues. Trimming removed 0 bases from V and 8 bases from J; junction bases left unmatched: 6. Here the CDR3 DNA reads TGCAGCGTTGAAGATCTGGGACAGGGGAGCGGCTACACCTTC. Protein product: CSVEDLGQGSGYTF.